This passage covers 6 T cell receptor beta chains from one sample sequenced in a study of blood T cell repertoires in COVID-19. Some clones are missing from TCRdb's copy, which holds only in-frame ones; the method was immunoSEQ multiplex PCR. This sample has around 50,000 clones, with about 83% found just once. Sequenced input: peripheral blood. The receptors were sampled from a woman in her sixties with COVID-19, enrolled during active disease.

The genes are TRBV2 and TRBJ1-2; a possible D gene is TRBD1 (6 bases). This CDR3 has 13 amino acids. V was shortened by 9 bases and J by 10 bases, with 21 bases between the two germline ends. Germline CDR1 and CDR2: SNHLY and FYNNEI. The CDR3 region has the DNA TGTGCCAGGCCACCTAGGGACACCATCTTCTACACCTTC. Translated, it gives CARPPRDTIFYTF.

This clone has only one observation. This chain uses TRBV30 with TRBJ1-4; D is uncertain. Trimming removed 2 bases from V and 5 bases from J, with 9 bases in between. This CDR3 region has 13 residues. Germline V gene lookup returns CDR1 GTSNPN and CDR2 SVGIG (reference sequence). Here the CDR3 reads CAWSRGPNEKLFF. The CDR3 DNA reads as TGTGCCTGGAGTCGGGGTCCGAATGAAAAACTGTTTTTT. Looking up the rest from reference TRBV30 and TRBJ1-4 gives the full variable domain: SQTIHQWPATLVQPVGSPLSLECTVEGTSNPNLYWYRQAAGRGLQLLFYSVGIGQISSEVPQNLSASRPQDRQFILSSKKLLLSDSGFYLCAWSRGPNEKLFFGSGTQLSVL.

V usage is TRBV3-1 (or the pseudogene TRBV3-2) and J usage is TRBJ1-5, with D perhaps TRBD1 (5 bases). V lost 0 bases and J 0 bases, leaving 15 bases between the germline ends. This CDR3 contains 18 residues. Germline lookup yields CDR1 LGHDT and CDR2 YNNKEL (reference sequence). The DNA of the CDR3 is TGTGCCAGCAGCCAAGAAGGCCGGGGGGGGAGTAGCAATCAGCCCCAGCATTTT. As protein: CASSQEGRGGSSNQPQHF.

This clone came up a few times. This chain joins TRBV30 and TRBJ1-4; a possible D gene is TRBD1 (6 bases). Germline CDR1 is GTSNPN and CDR2 is SVGIG (reference sequence). V gave up 3 bases and J gave up 17 bases, with 22 bases separating them. CDR3 length: 13 residues. CDR3 nucleotide sequence: TGTGCCTGGAGGACCGAGGGTCGCGGGGGCACTTTTTTT. Protein product: CAWRTEGRGGTFF. The full variable domain, its missing parts supplied by reference TRBV30 and TRBJ1-4, is SQTIHQWPATLVQPVGSPLSLECTVEGTSNPNLYWYRQAAGRGLQLLFYSVGIGQISSEVPQNLSASRPQDRQFILSSKKLLLSDSGFYLCAWRTEGRGGTFFGSGTQLSVL.

For the CDR3, the DNA is TGCAGCGCCAGACTAGCCTACAATGAGCAGTTCTTC. Protein: CSARLAYNEQFF. The chain joins TRBV29-1 to TRBJ2-1, with D tentatively TRBD2 (6 bases). Germline assignment: CDR1 SQVTM and CDR2 ANQGSEA. V gave up 7 bases and J gave up 2 bases, with 9 bases separating them. This CDR3 contains 12 residues.

This sequence joins TRBV19 and TRBJ1-2; D gene ambiguous. The CDR3 extends over 14 amino acids. The V gene lost 5 bases and the J gene lost 4 bases, with 14 bases spanning the gap. Germline V gene data show CDR1 as LNHDA and CDR2 as SQIVND (reference sequence). The CDR3 DNA follows: TGTGCCAGTAGTCGCGGGGTGAGGCTCTATGGCTACACCTTC. It is translated as CASSRGVRLYGYTF.